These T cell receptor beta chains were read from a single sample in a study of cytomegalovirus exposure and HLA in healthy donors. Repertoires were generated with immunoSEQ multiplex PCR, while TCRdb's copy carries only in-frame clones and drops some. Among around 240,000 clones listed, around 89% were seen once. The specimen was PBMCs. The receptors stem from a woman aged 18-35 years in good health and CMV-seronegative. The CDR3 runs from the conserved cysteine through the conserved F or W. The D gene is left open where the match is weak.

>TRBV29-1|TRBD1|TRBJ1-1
CSVVQGDTEAFF
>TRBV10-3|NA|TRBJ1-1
CAISESGGLTEAFF
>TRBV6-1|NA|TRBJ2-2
CATQGGTVGTGELFF
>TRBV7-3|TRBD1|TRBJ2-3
CASSASGQVTDTQYF
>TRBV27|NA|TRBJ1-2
CASSPQAPNVGYTF
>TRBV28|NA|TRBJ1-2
CASSSSGATHYGYTF
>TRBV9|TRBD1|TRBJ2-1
CASSVVGQGVLNEQFF
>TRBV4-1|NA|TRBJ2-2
CASSQDRGSNTGELFF
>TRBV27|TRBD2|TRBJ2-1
CASSLSAGGPEQFF
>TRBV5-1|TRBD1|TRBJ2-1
CASRLDRGLRTANNEQFF
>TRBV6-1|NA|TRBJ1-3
CASSEAGGGNTIYF
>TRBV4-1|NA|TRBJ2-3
CASSQEQDSRTDTQYF
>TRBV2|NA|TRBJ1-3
CASTGHSGGNTIYF
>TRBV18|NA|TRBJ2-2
CASSTVNTGELFF
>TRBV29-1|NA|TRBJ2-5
CSVDTPGQETQYF
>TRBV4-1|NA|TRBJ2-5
CASSQDGGVETQYF
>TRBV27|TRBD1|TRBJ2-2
CASRLGQSNTGELFF
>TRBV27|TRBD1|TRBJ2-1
CASRTQGALNEQFF
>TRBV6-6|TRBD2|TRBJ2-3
CASSYLSGGATDTQYF
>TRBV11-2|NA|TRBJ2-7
CASSLTAYEQYF
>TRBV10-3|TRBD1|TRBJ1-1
CAITRTGGGGTEAFF
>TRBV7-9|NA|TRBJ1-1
CASNKPGQTEAFF
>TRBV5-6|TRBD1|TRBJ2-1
CASSPGDSEPYNEQFF
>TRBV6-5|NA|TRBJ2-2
CASSLGHANTGELFF
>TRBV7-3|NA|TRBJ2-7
CASSSDITYEQYF
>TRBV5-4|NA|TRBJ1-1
CASSVQRSAEAFF
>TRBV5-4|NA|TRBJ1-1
CASSFGQENTEAFF
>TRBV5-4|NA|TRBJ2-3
CASSLVIADTQYF
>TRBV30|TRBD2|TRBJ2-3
CAWSVGGTTDTQYF
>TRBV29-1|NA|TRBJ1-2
CSVEGVAYGYTF
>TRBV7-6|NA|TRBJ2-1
CASSPRKGGDEQFF
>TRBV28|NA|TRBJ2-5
CASSFLGIQETQYF
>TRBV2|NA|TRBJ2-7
CASSDSQGSWDEQYF
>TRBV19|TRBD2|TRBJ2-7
CASRGLAGSSYEQYF
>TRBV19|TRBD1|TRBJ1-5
CASSIFTGADQPQHF
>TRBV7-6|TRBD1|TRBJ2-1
CASYQGVGNEQFF
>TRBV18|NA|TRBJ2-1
CASSPPMAASSYNEQFF
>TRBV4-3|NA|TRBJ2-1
CASSQGGLVNEQFF
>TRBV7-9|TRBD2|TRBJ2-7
CASSLRGVAYEQYF
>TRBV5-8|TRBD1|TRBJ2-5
CASSPRQGNQETQYF
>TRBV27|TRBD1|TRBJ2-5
CASRIGTGARGETQYF
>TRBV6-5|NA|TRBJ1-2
CASSPQGRAYGYTF
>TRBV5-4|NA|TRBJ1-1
CASSNRERIEAFF